This TCR beta chain emerged from a study of cytomegalovirus exposure and HLA in healthy donors (dated by TCRdb to 2015 to 2018). With respect to the entire study: An earlier analysis of around 600 of the donors reported about 250 Gb of sequence data and more than 90 million unique TCR beta sequences from 190 million or so T cells. To study patterns of TCR occurrence, a later analysis re-analyzed previously published TCR beta repertoires from several hundred donors and added high-resolution HLA genotyping. To predict cytomegalovirus infection status, the study combined high-throughput TCR immunosequencing, statistical association of individual TCRs with disease status, and machine learning. Besides the first cohort of some 670 subjects, a separate validation cohort made up of 120 different subjects was used. Among roughly 400 genotyped donors of the cohort, an average of approximately 220,000 unique TCR beta nucleotide sequences was sequenced per donor, of which roughly 18% were non-productive. The number of donors typed differed by locus, with about 620-630 for A, B, C, DRB1 and DQB1, approximately 500 for DQA1, 600 to 610 for DPA1, and under 490 for DPB1. In an earlier analysis of roughly 600 of the donors, high-throughput TCR beta sequencing was used to judge whether each TCR beta V gene segment behaved as functional or pseudogenic. The genetic ancestry cluster associated with self-reported Caucasian donors included over 80% of the roughly 400 genotyped donors. The study was designed to test whether signatures of past pathogen exposure could be identified by cataloging public T cell receptors. About 320 gigabases of sequencing data and tens of millions of unique TCR sequences were included in an early release covering around 650 HLA-typed donors. In the later analysis, no new phenotypic data were used to find candidate immune exposures; instead, reliance was placed on TCR beta sequences and their occurrence across donors. The T cell repertoires of about 700 subjects were profiled by immunosequencing and related to cytomegalovirus serostatus. Alongside the repertoire data, information on donor age, sex, ethnicity and CMV serostatus was compiled. About 5 DR-DQ haplotypes were handled as single units for association and clustering, since linkage in the cohort was strong. Every repertoire in the discovery cohort had been generated on one and the same sequencing platform. A later genetic analysis took genome-wide SNP genotypes for about 55% of the 666 donors and used that subset as a discovery cohort. Class I and class II HLA loci were covered by the typing at four-digit resolution. The paper as a whole reports these results and caveats: In a later analysis, most CMV-associated TCR beta chains were found to appear HLA-restricted, with HLA associations seemingly driven largely by CMV exposure. In this cohort, only TCR beta chains were sequenced, and detectable features were limited by the absence of alpha or paired-chain data. Most TCR sequences were seen in very few donors, while some public TCRs were found in many individuals. According to a later genetic analysis, donors in an Asian-associated ancestry cluster had fewer N-insertions in productive TCRs than the approximately 710-donor mean. According to the authors, the approach could potentially be generalized to other disease states and immunological phenotypes. In a later analysis, HLA-associated TCR beta chains showed more clonal expansion and lower generation probabilities than non-associated chains that were equally common. Because counts were too low, 15 or so rarely observed V segments, including chromosome 9 orphons, were excluded from the earlier analysis of several hundred of the donors. Because the 87-base-pair reads could not distinguish some IMGT-functional V segments, including TRBV6-2 and TRBV6-3, those segments were excluded. For the cohort, immune exposure information was limited to CMV serostatus. The presence/absence analyses assumed that sequencing depth was roughly uniform across donors, and that assumption may not be true. In a later analysis, some 18,000 TCR beta sequences were associated with specific HLA alleles at a false discovery rate of 0.05. Because HLA typing was unavailable for some donors at each locus, only the typed subset was used in association tests. When HLA alleles, especially DR and DQ, strongly co-occurred, attributing TCR associations to individual alleles was difficult. In a later analysis, TCR association rates were found to vary across HLA loci, with the most associated TCRs seen for DRB1 alleles and the fewest for HLA-C alleles. A later analysis reported that several top co-occurrence clusters appeared linked to parvovirus B19, influenza, CMV and Epstein-Barr virus. Cytomegalovirus status was reported to be diagnosed by the classifier with high specificity and sensitivity in both the original and validation cohorts. In a later genetic analysis, a missense DCLRE1C variant was associated with V-gene and J-gene trimming of TCR beta chains, and the association was replicated in an independent cohort. The sequencing pipeline was judged likely to have produced a cluster of highly shared sequence variants as a technical artifact. In an earlier analysis of fewer than 700 of the donors, most TCR beta V segments appeared in productive rearrangements about 87% or about 30% of the time, broadly matching IMGT annotations. Correlated functional status among segregating V segments might be attributable to linkage disequilibrium, but an unknown experimental factor could not be ruled out. A further reported finding was that TCR beta sequences accurately predicted the HLA-A and HLA-B alleles for most subjects in the first cohort. A total of 150 to 200 TCR beta chains were listed by the study as associated with cytomegalovirus. In vitro tests confirmed that three of the cytomegalovirus-associated TCR beta chains recognize cytomegalovirus antigens.

Libraries were constructed by the immunoSEQ multiplex PCR assay. For the multiplex PCR, a mixture combining 60 forward primers for TCR Vbeta segments and 13 reverse primers for TCR Jbeta segments was used. The CDR3 region of rearranged TCR beta genes was amplified from genomic DNA by a multiplex PCR assay. The Illumina HiSeq System was used to sequence the amplified TCR beta libraries as 87-base-pair reads. As for the original processing: Across the 666 repertoires, a later analysis counted tens of millions of unique TCR beta chains, around 11 million of which were shared by at least two donors. To remove PCR and sequencing errors, raw reads were error-corrected and collapsed into unique sequences using a nearest-neighbor algorithm that merged closely related sequences. CDR3 sequences were aligned to IMGT reference sequences to assign V, D and J gene segments. For a sequence to be retained, a match of at least six nucleotides to both a V gene segment and a J gene segment was required. Rearrangements were called productive when the CDR3 lacked stop codons and stayed in frame with V and J; all others were non-productive. Following IMGT convention, CDR3 was defined as the stretch from the second conserved V-encoded cysteine to the conserved J-encoded phenylalanine. The earlier analysis of 500 to 750 of the donors excluded any sequence lacking an unambiguous match to a single V gene segment. In an earlier analysis of some 590 of the donors, V segments were called functional above 56.7% productive rearrangements and were called segregating when the between-donor standard deviation exceeded 5%. To diagnose cytomegalovirus status from the catalog of TCR beta chain sequences, a statistical classification framework was built. In a later analysis, TCR nucleotide sequences were compared against IMGT/GENE-DB human TR gene sequences so that V and J genes could be assigned. A later analysis assigned CDR3 sequences and most-parsimonious VDJ recombination scenarios with the TCRdist pipeline. In a later analysis, each TCR beta chain was defined by its CDR3 amino acid sequence together with its V-gene family, and reads without a unique V-gene family were excluded. As a way to deal with suspected cross-contamination and a sequencing artifact, a later analysis dropped approximately 590 nucleotide sequences that were highly shared and had low generation probability. In a later analysis, a clonal expansion index for each public chain was calculated from normalized within-repertoire ranks of inferred template counts. Generation probabilities in a later analysis came from a VDJ recombination model fitted to out-of-frame rearrangements, and those results were checked against IGoR. In a later analysis, TCR-TCR, TCR-HLA and TCR-CMV co-occurrence was scored with hypergeometric tests, and a repertoire-size bias correction was applied to TCR pairs. To estimate false discovery rates, a later analysis permuted the HLA or CMV assignments 20 times. In a later analysis, co-occurring TCRs were grouped with DBSCAN, and TCRdist sequence similarity was added when clustering was performed within HLA-allele-positive subsets. For co-occurrence clustering, repertoires with fewer than 30,000 or more than 120,000 public chains were excluded, along with several repertoires with anomalous nucleotide sharing. TCRdb obtained this table from immuneACCESS and retained in-frame rearrangements with V and J assigned. These tables miss some clones; where compared with another copy, unresolved V genes account for less than half of the shortfall, and the remainder is unexplained. That table is the source of V, J and clone size, and D and trimming were worked out from the DNA. This sample is represented by roughly 120,000 clones; more than 60% of them were singletons. The top ten constitute less than 15% of the sample.

On this clone itself: This clone's antigen is unknown. No base qualities exist here, and no much larger clone lies one base off it.

In total, around 600 healthy bone marrow donors made up the cohort. At the time of sampling, all cohort members were nominally healthy, though unrecorded immune exposures were likely present. The donor was CMV seropositive and was included in the group of around 300 seropositive cohort members. Each donor provided a peripheral blood sample, and peripheral blood mononuclear cells were used for TCR beta sequencing. The Qiagen DNeasy Blood Extraction Kit was used to extract genomic DNA from the blood cell samples. Spanning cysteine to phenylalanine, the CDR3 consists of 19 amino acids. CDR3 DNA is the only sequence kept; it has 57 bases, read in frame from the first base. The germline V gene (reference sequence) supplies CDR1 GTSNPN and CDR2 SVGIG. V trim: 7 bases; J trim: 4 bases; unmatched bases: 24.

Sequences were obtained from PBMCs. The chain couples TRBV30 to TRBJ2-1; 8 junctional bases match TRBD2. The TCR sequence derives from a woman between 55 and 75 years old in good health and CMV-seropositive. The encoded CDR3 is CASTAPGGSGSAQYNEQFF. The DNA sequence follows: TGTGCCTCTACCGCCCCGGGAGGGAGCGGTTCGGCTCAGTACAATGAGCAGTTCTTC.